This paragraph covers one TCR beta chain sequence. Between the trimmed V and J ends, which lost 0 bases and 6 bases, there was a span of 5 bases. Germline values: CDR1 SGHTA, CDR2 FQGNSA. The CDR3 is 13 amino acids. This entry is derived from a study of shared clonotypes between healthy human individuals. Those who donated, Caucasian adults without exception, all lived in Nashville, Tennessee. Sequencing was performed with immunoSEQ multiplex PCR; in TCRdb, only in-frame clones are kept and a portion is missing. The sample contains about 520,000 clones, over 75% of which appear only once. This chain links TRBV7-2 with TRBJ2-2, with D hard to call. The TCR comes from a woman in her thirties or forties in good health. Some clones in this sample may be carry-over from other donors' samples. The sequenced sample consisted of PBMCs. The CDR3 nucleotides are TGTGCCAGCAGCTTAGCAACAGCCGGGGAGCTGTTTTTT. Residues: CASSLATAGELFF.